This T cell receptor (beta chain) was observed in a study of cytomegalovirus exposure and HLA in healthy donors. CDR1 and CDR2 (germline): MNHEY, SMNVEV (reference sequence). This CDR3 spans 14 amino acids. V shed 5 bases and J shed 0 bases, with 11 bases lying between them. The PCR had 60 Vbeta and 13 Jbeta primers. Measured with immunoSEQ multiplex PCR; TCRdb has only the in-frame clones, and not every one. This sample has over 100,000 clones, with 82% found just once. As to this clone: Its target is not known.

Notes on the study in general: Common viral pathogens (according to a later analysis) appeared linked to several of the most significant clusters.

This chain connects TRBV27 to TRBJ2-7; D is unresolved. Source material: PBMCs. This sequence was found in a woman between 50 and 59 years old in good health and CMV-seropositive. For the CDR3, the DNA is TGTGCCAGCAGTAGCGTTAAGAGCTCCTACGAGCAGTACTTC. It translates to CASSSVKSSYEQYF.